These 7 T cell receptor beta chains share one sample of origin, sequenced in a study of blood T cell repertoires in COVID-19. Using immunoSEQ multiplex PCR, the repertoire was profiled, and TCRdb retains in-frame clones only, with some absent. The table includes about 260,000 clones, around nine tenths detected once. Sequencing was carried out using peripheral blood. The source is a woman in her 70s with COVID-19, enrolled during active disease.

The V and J genes are TRBV7-2 and TRBJ2-7, with D perhaps matching TRBD1 (6 bases). The length of the CDR3 is 14 residues. Trimming left V 2 bases short and J 5 bases short, with 13 bases between. Germline V lookup: CDR1 SGHTA, CDR2 FQGNSA. The CDR3 region is CASSLSQGRDEQYF. The CDR3 nucleotides read TGTGCCAGCAGCTTATCACAGGGTAGGGACGAGCAGTACTTC.

J is TRBJ1-2 and V is TRBV7-3, with D uncertain. The V gene lost 3 bases and the J gene lost 4 bases, with 15 bases spanning the gap. CDR3 length: 15 amino acids. Germline V gives CDR1 SGHTA, CDR2 FQGTGA. As DNA, the CDR3 is TGTGCCAGCAGCTTGGGCCCCGCAGGTCTCTATGGCTACACCTTC. Its translation is CASSLGPAGLYGYTF.

The gene calls are TRBV18 and TRBJ1-2; D unclear. V was pared by 2 bases and J by 6 bases, with 13 bases between. The V gene's germline CDR1 is KGHSH and CDR2 LQKENI. The CDR3 extends over 14 amino acids. CDR3 nucleotides: TGTGCCAGCTCACCATGGTCGGAGGGAAATGGCTACACCTTC. This codes for CASSPWSEGNGYTF.

The rearrangement uses TRBV30 and TRBJ2-5, with D uncertain. V was trimmed by 0 bases and J by 5 bases, leaving 7 bases between them. Germline-derived CDR1 and CDR2 are GTSNPN and SVGIG (reference sequence). This CDR3 has 12 amino acids. In nucleotides, the CDR3 is TGTGCCTGGAGTGTACAGTTGGAGACCCAGTACTTC. Translated: CAWSVQLETQYF.

The gene calls are TRBV6-4 and TRBJ2-1; 7 nucleotides align to TRBD1. The CDR3 contains 14 residues. Germline values: CDR1 MRHNA, CDR2 SNTAGT. The trim removed 6 bases at V and 4 bases at J, leaving 6 bases unmatched. This CDR3 reads CASSAGTAYNEQFF. CDR3 bases: TGTGCCAGCAGCGCCGGGACAGCTTACAATGAGCAGTTCTTC.

The chain recombines TRBV9 with TRBJ1-6; unclear D gene. CDR3 length: 15 residues. V was clipped by 0 bases and J by 3 bases, with 7 bases between them. The germline CDR1 and CDR2 sequences are SGDLS and YYNGEE. The CDR3 spells CASSVAPGYNSPLHF. The CDR3 DNA sequence: TGTGCCAGCAGCGTAGCTCCAGGCTATAATTCACCCCTCCACTTT.

The chain joins TRBV11-3 to TRBJ1-1, with 7 positions matching TRBD1. CDR1 and CDR2 from the germline V gene are SGHNT and YENEEA. The CDR3 length is 14 residues. With V trimmed by 5 bases and J by 8 bases, 11 bases remained unmatched. CDR3 in DNA: TGTGCCAGCAGCCCCCCTCGTGCGACAGGGGAAGCTTTCTTT. Amino acids: CASSPPRATGEAFF.